These 9 T cell receptor beta chains were sequenced from one sample in a study of radiotherapy plus CTLA-4 blockade in lung cancer. Assay: immunoSEQ multiplex PCR; the TCRdb copy retains only in-frame clones and omits some. The data show roughly 66,000 clones, over 75% seen once. The source material was peripheral blood, sampled from a patient treated with radiotherapy plus ipilimumab. Receptor source: a human donor with non-small cell lung cancer who had a partial response to radiotherapy plus ipilimumab.

This chain's CDR3 is CASRRGLADYNEQFF. The CDR3 DNA reads as TGTGCCAGCAGGAGGGGACTAGCCGACTACAATGAGCAGTTCTTC. This chain connects TRBV28 to TRBJ2-1, with TRBD2 matching 9 bases. With V trimmed by 6 bases and J by 3 bases, 6 bases remained unmatched. In germline, CDR1 is MDHEN, CDR2 SYDVKM. The CDR3 loop spans 15 amino acids.

The chain links TRBV28 to TRBJ2-7; the D gene is possibly TRBD1 (5 bases). V was shortened by 1 base and J by 4 bases, with 14 bases between the two germline ends. The CDR3 contains 15 residues. From germline, CDR1 is MDHEN and CDR2 SYDVKM. CDR3 protein: CASSLSPRADYEQYF. The DNA for the CDR3 is TGTGCCAGCAGTTTATCGCCCAGGGCGGATTACGAGCAGTACTTC. Together with reference TRBV28 and TRBJ2-7, the CDR3 gives the full variable domain: DVKVTQSSRYLVKRTGEKVFLECVQDMDHENMFWYRQDPGLGLRLIYFSYDVKMKEKGDIPEGYSVSREKKERFSLILESASTNQTSMYLCASSLSPRADYEQYFGPGTRLTVT.

V usage is TRBV30 and J usage is TRBJ2-2, with 10 bases identical to TRBD2. CDR3 size: 15 residues. Germline V lookup: CDR1 GTSNPN, CDR2 SVGIG (reference sequence). The J segment lost 5 bases and the V segment lost 4 bases, leaving 7 bases of the junction unmatched. CDR3 sequence (DNA): TGTGCCTGGATTCGGCTAGCGGGAGCTACCGGGGAGCTGTTTTTT. This encodes CAWIRLAGATGELFF.

This chain joins TRBV7-6 and TRBJ1-2; D is undetermined. The CDR3 sequence is 17 residues long. The germline V gene has CDR1 SGHVS and CDR2 FNYEAQ. V was clipped by 2 bases and J by 4 bases, with 20 bases between them. In DNA form, the CDR3 reads TGTGCCAGCAGCTTATTGGCGGGAGGAAGGTCCCCCTATGGCTACACCTTC. Protein product: CASSLLAGGRSPYGYTF. Filled out from reference TRBV7-6 and TRBJ1-2, the complete variable domain reads GAGVSQSPRYKVTKRGQDVALRCDPISGHVSLYWYRQALGQGPEFLTYFNYEAQQDKSGLPNDRFSAERPEGSISTLTIQRTEQRDSAMYRCASSLLAGGRSPYGYTFGSGTRLTVV.

V is TRBV27 and J is TRBJ2-6; the match to TRBD1 covers 12 bases. CDR1 is MNHEY and CDR2 is SMNVEV in the germline V gene (reference sequence). Germline trimming cut 4 bases from V and 0 bases from J; bases unmatched to any gene: 1. This CDR3 region has 17 residues. CDR3 nucleotide sequence: TGTGCCAGCAGTTGGGACAGGGGGCTCTCTGGGGCCAACGTCCTGACTTTC. Translating gives CASSWDRGLSGANVLTF.

DNA of the CDR3: TGTGCCAGCTCACCACCGCAGGGTGATAATGAGCAGTTCTTC. It encodes CASSPPQGDNEQFF. The chain has TRBV18 and TRBJ2-1; tentative D call: TRBD1 (5 bases). Germline lookup yields CDR1 KGHSH and CDR2 LQKENI. Trimming took 0 bases from V and 7 from J, leaving 10 bases between them. The CDR3 runs to 14 residues.

The chain has TRBV25-1 and TRBJ1-1, with D possibly being TRBD1 (6 bases). CDR3 length: 15 amino acids. Trimming removed 3 bases from V and 4 bases from J, with 15 bases in between. The V gene's germline CDR1 is MGHDK and CDR2 SYGVNS. This CDR3 reads CASSDSETGSTEAFF. The CDR3 coding sequence is TGTGCCAGCAGTGATTCCGAAACAGGGAGCACTGAAGCTTTCTTT. The whole variable domain, filled in from reference TRBV25-1 and TRBJ1-1, reads EADIYQTPRYLVIGTGKKITLECSQTMGHDKMYWYQQDPGMELHLIHYSYGVNSTEKGDLSSESTVSRIRTEHFPLTLESARPSHTSQYLCASSDSETGSTEAFFGQGTRLTVV.

The chain is built from TRBV29-1 and TRBJ2-6; 9 nucleotides match TRBD1. J lost 0 bases, V lost 7 bases, and 10 bases had no gene match. CDR1 and CDR2 (germline): SQVTM, ANQGSEA. This CDR3 has 17 residues. The CDR3 here is CSARTPGQGSGANVLTF. The DNA of the CDR3 is TGCAGCGCCCGAACGCCGGGACAGGGCTCTGGGGCCAACGTCCTGACTTTC. The variable domain in full, completed from reference TRBV29-1 and TRBJ2-6, reads SAVISQKPSRDICQRGTSLTIQCQVDSQVTMMFWYRQQPGQSLTLIATANQGSEATYESGFVIDKFPISRPNLTFSTLTVSNMSPEDSSIYLCSARTPGQGSGANVLTFGAGSRLTVL.

This rearrangement joins TRBV29-1 to TRBJ2-1; D remains ambiguous. The CDR3 covers 12 residues. Germline V gene sequence: CDR1 SQVTM, CDR2 ANQGSEA. The V gene lost 4 bases and the J gene lost 7 bases, with 11 bases spanning the gap. DNA of the CDR3: TGCAGCGTTGTAGGCGGAATAAATGAGCAGTTCTTC. Translated, it gives CSVVGGINEQFF.